This T cell receptor (beta chain) was identified during a study of T cell repertoires in cytomegalovirus infection. Looked up from germline, CDR1 is SEHNR and CDR2 is FQNEAQ (reference sequence). This CDR3 spans 15 amino acids. V lost 4 bases and J lost 8, with 18 bases in between. A single record per CDR3 protein comes from TCRdb applying MiXCR to the reads. This sample yields hundreds of thousands of distinct CDR3 sequences, of which over 20% are seen a single time; about 18% belongs to the top ten. Findings and caveats of the study: The cumulative frequency of public TCR beta families identified carriers of CMV plus the relevant HLA.

This clonotype was seen more than once but under ten times. Its antigen is as yet unknown. What was sequenced was CD8+ T cells from PBMCs. The TCR comes from a human donor in good health (CMV status not recorded). Some clones in this sample may be carry-over from other donors' samples. V gene TRBV7-9 combines with J gene TRBJ2-1, with D possibly matching TRBD2 (7 bases). The CDR3 loop reads CASSSRGGASDEQFF. The CDR3 region has the DNA TGTGCCAGCAGCTCTAGGGGGGGGGCCTCGGATGAGCAGTTCTTC. Full variable domain (remainder filled in from reference TRBV7-9 and TRBJ2-1): DTGVSQNPRHKITKRGQNVTFRCDPISEHNRLYWYRQTLGQGPEFLTYFQNEAQLEKSRLLSDRFSAERPKGSFSTLEIQRTEQGDSAMYLCASSSRGGASDEQFFGPGTRLTVL.